This entry lists 4 T cell receptor beta chains sequenced from one sample in a study of shared clonotypes between healthy human individuals. TCRdb keeps only in-frame clones here, not all; method: immunoSEQ multiplex PCR. The sample records 190,000 or so clones, approximately 92% being singletons. The sample taken for sequencing was naive CD4+ T cells sorted from blood. Sample subset: CD45RA+ positively selected. All receptors derive from a woman aged 30 to 39 in good health.

V gene TRBV6-5 combines with J gene TRBJ2-5; 9 positions agree with TRBD1. The germline CDR1 and CDR2 sequences are MNHEY and SVGAGI. The CDR3 totals 14 residues. V shed 8 bases, J shed 3 bases, and the junction held 7 bases outside the gene matches. The CDR3: CASRRTGAEETQYF. CDR3 coding DNA: TGTGCCAGCCGCCGGACAGGGGCGGAAGAGACCCAGTACTTC.

The V gene is TRBV5-4, the J gene TRBJ1-2; a possible D gene is TRBD1 (6 bases). Germline lookup yields CDR1 SGHNT and CDR2 YYREEE (reference sequence). V was clipped by 0 bases and J by 6 bases, with 15 bases between them. The CDR3 consists of 15 residues. Here the CDR3 reads CASSLEIRGSHGYTF. DNA of the CDR3: TGTGCCAGCAGCTTGGAGATCAGGGGCAGCCATGGCTACACCTTC.

V usage is TRBV6-1 and J usage is TRBJ1-4; D is uncertain. With 2 bases removed from V and 8 bases from J, the gap between germline ends came to 12 bases. Germline V gives CDR1 MNHNS, CDR2 SASEGT. The CDR3 is made up of 14 amino acids. CDR3 protein: CASSEIWGNEKLFF. CDR3 in DNA: TGTGCCAGCAGTGAAATCTGGGGAAACGAAAAACTGTTTTTT.

V is TRBV5-4 and J is TRBJ2-5, with D possibly matching TRBD1 (5 bases). The DNA end favors TRBJ2-7, so the J call may be wrong. The CDR3 has 13 residues. Germline CDR1 SGHNT, CDR2 YYREEE (reference sequence). The CDR3 sequence is CASSFQGVGEQYF. The CDR3 bases are TGTGCCAGCAGCTTTCAGGGCGTCGGCGAGCAGTACTTC.